This TCR beta chain was identified in a study of read filtering for tumor transcriptome and immune sequencing. Across the study: Among patients, roughly 17 were male and about 15 female, aged about 40 to 90 (mean approximately 62). R-ISS stage counts were eight or nine for I, about 17 for II, 6 or 7 for III.

Sampling of bone marrow took place during active disease in every patient. Molecular barcoded adaptors covering alpha/delta and beta/gamma chains were used on approximately 400 ng RNA. MiXCR was run by TCRdb on the reads, yielding one entry per CDR3 protein. The profile shows tens of thousands of distinct CDR3 sequences, around 12% of them singletons. CDR1 DFQATT and CDR2 SNEGSKA come from the germline V gene (reference sequence). The junction had 5 bases not matched to a gene; V was cut back by 6 bases and J by 3 bases. The CDR3 spans 14 residues. There are many counts of this clonotype. The source is a donor at least 40 years old with multiple myeloma. Source material: a population of CD138-negative cells sorted from bone marrow. V usage is TRBV20-1 and J usage is TRBJ2-1; 10 nucleotides align to TRBD2. In DNA form, the CDR3 reads TGCAGTGCCACTAGCGGGACATTCTACAATGAGCAGTTCTTC. Protein: CSATSGTFYNEQFF.